This T cell receptor (beta chain) appears in the sequencing data of a study of blood T cell repertoires in COVID-19 (dated by TCRdb to about 2020). Context from the whole study: The collaborator samples originated in the United States, Italy and Spain and spanned the acute and convalescent phases of COVID-19. The sample metadata nearly always contained a de-identified subject ID, COVID-19 status, age in years and sex. The material from the prospective study consisted of cDNA or gDNA derived from T cells, B-cell-depleted T cells, or PBMCs. A freely available public database, intended as a resource for researchers studying the immune response to SARS-CoV-2, is where the repertoires were released. Where HLA class I and class II types were available, the types were taken from metadata supplied by the sample provider, not from assay-based typing. Samples came from the ongoing ImmuneRACE study (first 160 participants) plus 1,254 subjects from 6 global collaborators. Deeply sampled blood TCRbeta repertoires from subjects exposed to, actively infected with, or recovered from COVID-19 were included in the dataset. On the study overall, not on this receptor specifically: Clinical and demographic metadata were provided uncurated, with the amount varying by source and participant.

Collaborating institutions collected whole blood in K2EDTA tubes following their own protocols. For TCRbeta analysis, collaborators shipped samples in one of three forms: frozen whole blood, isolated PBMCs, or DNA extracted from either of those sample types. TCRbeta CDR3 regions were amplified from genomic DNA using the immunoSEQ Assay, a bias-controlled multiplex PCR. The authors processed their data as follows. The number of nucleated cells in each sample was estimated from the amplification of reference gene primers within the assay. Sequence reads were collapsed and filtered to measure the absolute abundance of every unique TCRbeta CDR3 rearrangement. For each sample, productive Simpson clonality was calculated by taking the square root of Simpson's diversity index across productive rearrangements. Not all clones reach the TCRdb copy of this immuneACCESS table, which keeps in-frame sequences only. Checked studies attribute under half of the gap to unresolved V genes and leave the rest unexplained. The V and J calls and the clone size are those of that table, but D and trimming were determined from the DNA. This sample has 95,000 to 150,000 clones in its table, and 85% of those were observed once. The ten biggest clones cover 9.5% to 13% of the sample.

According to the germline V gene (reference sequence), CDR1 reads LNHNV and CDR2 reads YYDKDF. V lost 8 bases and J lost 0 bases; the stretch between them is 14 bases long. The CDR3 sequence holds 14 residues, the cysteine and phenylalanine included. Only the CDR3 part of the read is kept: 42 bases, read in frame from the first base. To note about this clone: The antigen it recognizes is unknown. It has no much larger one-base neighbor in the sample; base qualities were not kept.

Sequencing was done on a sample of peripheral blood. This receptor was taken from a man aged 80 or over with acute or convalescent COVID-19. The V and J genes are TRBV15 and TRBJ2-7, and perhaps TRBD2 as D gene, on 7 matching bases. The CDR3 region reads CATGAGADSYEQYF. The DNA sequence follows: TGTGCCACCGGGGCGGGGGCCGACTCCTACGAGCAGTACTTC.